The source of this TCR beta chain is a study of beta chain features in type 1 diabetes. In the study overall: Summed over all samples, the examined sorted cells came to 107,917,701. Study-wide findings and caveats: TCRB CDR3s were moderately but significantly shorter in Type 1 diabetes patients in all four CD4+ subsets. For type 1 diabetes patients, VDJ junctions showed fewer insertions and more deletions. Any role of HLA type in TCRB rearrangement remained unresolved here.

Expressed TCRB transcripts were sequenced, since all the RNA that had been isolated was reverse transcribed. Repertoires were generated with immunoSEQ multiplex PCR, while TCRdb's copy carries only in-frame clones and drops some. The data show over 350,000 clones, more than 12% seen once. This clone was observed a handful of times. The antigen remains undetermined. After removal of 1 base from V and 3 bases from J, the junction contained 3 bases not matched to a gene. This CDR3 is built from 14 residues. Germline CDR1 reads SGHDT; CDR2 reads YYEEEE. The TCR was taken from a woman between 18 and 29 years old in good health. Sequencing was carried out using naive CD4+ T cells from blood. J is TRBJ2-5 and V is TRBV5-6, with 7 bases aligning to TRBD1. In DNA, the CDR3 is TGTGCCAGCAGCTTGCCCGACAGGGAAGAGACCCAGTACTTC. This translates into CASSLPDREETQYF.